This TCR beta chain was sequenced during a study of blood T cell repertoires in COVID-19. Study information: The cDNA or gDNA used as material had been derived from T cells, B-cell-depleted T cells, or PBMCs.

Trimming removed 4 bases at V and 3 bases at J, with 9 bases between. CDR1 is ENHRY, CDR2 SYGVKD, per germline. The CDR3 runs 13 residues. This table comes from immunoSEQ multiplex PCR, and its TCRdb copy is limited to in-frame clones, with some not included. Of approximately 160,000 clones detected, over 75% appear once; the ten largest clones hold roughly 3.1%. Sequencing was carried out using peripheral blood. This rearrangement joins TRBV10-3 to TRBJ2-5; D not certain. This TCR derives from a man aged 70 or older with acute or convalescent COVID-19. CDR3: CAISVNGKETQYF. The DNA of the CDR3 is TGTGCCATCAGTGTGAACGGTAAAGAGACCCAGTACTTC.